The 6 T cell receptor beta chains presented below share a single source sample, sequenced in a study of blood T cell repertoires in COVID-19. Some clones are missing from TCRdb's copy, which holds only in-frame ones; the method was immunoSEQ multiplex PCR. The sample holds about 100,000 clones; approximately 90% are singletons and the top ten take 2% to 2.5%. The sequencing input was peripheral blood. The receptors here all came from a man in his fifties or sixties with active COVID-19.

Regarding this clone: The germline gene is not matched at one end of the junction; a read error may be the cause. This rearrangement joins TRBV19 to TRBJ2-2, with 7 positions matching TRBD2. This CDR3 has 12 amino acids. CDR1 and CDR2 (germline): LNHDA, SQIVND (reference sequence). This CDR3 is CASSIEGGGLFF. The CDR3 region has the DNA TGTGCCAGTAGTATCGAAGGCGGGGGGCTGTTTTTT.

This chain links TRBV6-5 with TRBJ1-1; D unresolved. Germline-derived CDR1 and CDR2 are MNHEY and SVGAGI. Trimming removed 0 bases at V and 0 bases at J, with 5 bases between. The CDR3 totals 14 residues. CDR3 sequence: CASSYSSVNTEAFF. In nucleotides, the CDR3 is TGTGCCAGCAGTTACTCATCGGTGAACACTGAAGCTTTCTTT.

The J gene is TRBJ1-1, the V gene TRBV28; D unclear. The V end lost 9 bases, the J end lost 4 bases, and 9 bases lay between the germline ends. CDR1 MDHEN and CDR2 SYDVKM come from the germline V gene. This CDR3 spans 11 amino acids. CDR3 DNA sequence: TGTGCCAGTCAAAATCCCACTGAAGCTTTCTTT. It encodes CASQNPTEAFF.

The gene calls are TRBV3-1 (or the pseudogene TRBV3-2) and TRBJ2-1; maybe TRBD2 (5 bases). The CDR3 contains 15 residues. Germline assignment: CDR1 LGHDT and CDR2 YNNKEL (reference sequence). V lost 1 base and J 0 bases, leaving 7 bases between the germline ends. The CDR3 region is CASSQGLASYNEQFF. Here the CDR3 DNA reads TGTGCCAGCAGCCAAGGTCTAGCCTCCTACAATGAGCAGTTCTTC.

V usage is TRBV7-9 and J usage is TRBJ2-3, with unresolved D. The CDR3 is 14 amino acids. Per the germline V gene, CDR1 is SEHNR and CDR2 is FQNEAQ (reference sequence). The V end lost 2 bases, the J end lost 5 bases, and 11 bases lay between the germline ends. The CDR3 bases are TGTGCCAGCAGCTTAACGGATCGGGTAGATACGCAGTATTTT. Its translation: CASSLTDRVDTQYF.

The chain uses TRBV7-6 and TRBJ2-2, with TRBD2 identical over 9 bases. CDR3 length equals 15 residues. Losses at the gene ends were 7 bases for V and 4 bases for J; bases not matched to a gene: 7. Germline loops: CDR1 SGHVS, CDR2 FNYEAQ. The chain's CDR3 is CASKMAGGLTGELFF. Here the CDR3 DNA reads TGTGCCAGCAAAATGGCGGGAGGGCTCACCGGGGAGCTGTTTTTT.